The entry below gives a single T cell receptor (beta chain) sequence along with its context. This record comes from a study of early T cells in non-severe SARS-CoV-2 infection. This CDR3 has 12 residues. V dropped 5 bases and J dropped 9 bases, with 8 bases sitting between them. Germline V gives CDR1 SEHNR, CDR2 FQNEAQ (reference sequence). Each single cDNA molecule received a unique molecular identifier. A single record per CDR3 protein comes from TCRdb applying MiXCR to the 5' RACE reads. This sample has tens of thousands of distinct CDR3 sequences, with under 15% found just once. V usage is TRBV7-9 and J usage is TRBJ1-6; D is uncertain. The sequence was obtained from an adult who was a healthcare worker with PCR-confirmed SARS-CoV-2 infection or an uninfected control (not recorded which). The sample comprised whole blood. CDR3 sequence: CASSTSTSPLHF. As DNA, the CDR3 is TGTGCCAGCAGCACCTCGACTTCACCCCTCCACTTT.